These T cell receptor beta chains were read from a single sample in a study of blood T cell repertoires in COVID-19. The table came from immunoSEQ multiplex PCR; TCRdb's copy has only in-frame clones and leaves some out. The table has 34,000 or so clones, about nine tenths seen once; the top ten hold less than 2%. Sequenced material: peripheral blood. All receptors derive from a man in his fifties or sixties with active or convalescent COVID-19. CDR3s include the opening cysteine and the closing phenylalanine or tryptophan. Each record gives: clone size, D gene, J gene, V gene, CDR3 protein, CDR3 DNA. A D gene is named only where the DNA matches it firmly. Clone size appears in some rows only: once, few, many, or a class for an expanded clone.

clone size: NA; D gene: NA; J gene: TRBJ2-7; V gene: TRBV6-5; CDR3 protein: CASSYSPSNEQYF; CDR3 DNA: TGTGCCAGCAGTTACTCACCTAGCAATGAGCAGTACTTC
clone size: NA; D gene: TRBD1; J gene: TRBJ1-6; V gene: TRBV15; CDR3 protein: CATSLRTGSYNSPLHF; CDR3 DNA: TGTGCCACCAGCCTACGGACAGGCTCCTATAATTCACCCCTCCACTTT
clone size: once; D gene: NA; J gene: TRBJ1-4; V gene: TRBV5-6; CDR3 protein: CASSGENAKMLFF; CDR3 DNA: TGTGCCAGCAGCGGAGAAAACGCGAAAATGCTGTTTTTT
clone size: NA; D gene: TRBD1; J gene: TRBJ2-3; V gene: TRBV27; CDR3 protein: CASSFGPRGLSTDTQYF; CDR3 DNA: TGTGCCAGCAGTTTTGGCCCGAGGGGGCTAAGCACAGATACGCAGTATTTT
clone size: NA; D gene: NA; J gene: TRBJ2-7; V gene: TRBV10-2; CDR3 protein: CASKGETANYEQYF; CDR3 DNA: TGCGCCAGCAAGGGGGAGACGGCGAACTACGAGCAGTACTTC
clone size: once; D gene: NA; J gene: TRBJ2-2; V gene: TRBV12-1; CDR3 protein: CASSSQSPSGRPGELFF; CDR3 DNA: TGTGCCAGCAGCTCCCAAAGCCCTAGCGGGAGACCCGGGGAGCTGTTTTTT
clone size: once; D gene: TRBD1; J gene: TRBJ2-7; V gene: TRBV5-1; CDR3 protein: CASSHRKPGQEFFEQYF; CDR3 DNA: TGCGCCAGCAGCCACCGTAAGCCGGGACAGGAATTTTTCGAGCAGTACTTC
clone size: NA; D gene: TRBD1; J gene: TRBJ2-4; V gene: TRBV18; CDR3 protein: CASSPTGGLAKNIQYF; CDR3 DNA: TGTGCCAGCTCACCCACAGGGGGACTAGCCAAAAACATTCAGTACTTC
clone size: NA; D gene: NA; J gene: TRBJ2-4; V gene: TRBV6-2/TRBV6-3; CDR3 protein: CASSYSTGFGIQYF; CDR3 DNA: TGTGCCAGCAGTTACTCGACTGGGTTCGGCATTCAGTACTTC
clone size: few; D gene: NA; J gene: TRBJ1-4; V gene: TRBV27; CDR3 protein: CASSDRYRVANEKLFF; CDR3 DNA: TGTGCCAGCAGTGACCGATACAGGGTTGCTAATGAAAAACTGTTTTTT
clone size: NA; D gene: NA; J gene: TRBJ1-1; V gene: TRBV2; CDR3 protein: CASSAEYQGRTEAFF; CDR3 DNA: TGTGCCAGCAGTGCAGAATATCAGGGTCGCACTGAAGCTTTCTTT
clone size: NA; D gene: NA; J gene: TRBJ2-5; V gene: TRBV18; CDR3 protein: CASSPVAGQETQYF; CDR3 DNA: TGTGCCAGCTCACCAGTGGCAGGCCAAGAGACCCAGTACTTC
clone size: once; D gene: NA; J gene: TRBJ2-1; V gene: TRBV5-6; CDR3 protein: CASSLALRLYNEQFF; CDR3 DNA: TGTGCCAGCAGCTTAGCTCTAAGACTATACAATGAGCAGTTCTTC
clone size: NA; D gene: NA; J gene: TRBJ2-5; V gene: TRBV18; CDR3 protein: CASSPPEGETQYF; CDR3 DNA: TGTGCCAGCTCACCACCTGAGGGTGAGACCCAGTACTTC
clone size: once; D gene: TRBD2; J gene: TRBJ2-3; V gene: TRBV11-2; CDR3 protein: CASSKGLAGAPDTQYF; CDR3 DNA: TGTGCCAGCAGCAAAGGACTAGCGGGAGCCCCAGATACGCAGTATTTT
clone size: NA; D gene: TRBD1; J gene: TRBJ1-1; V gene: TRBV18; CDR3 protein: CASSPKSRGQTEAFF; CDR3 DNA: TGTGCCAGCTCACCAAAGTCCAGGGGGCAAACTGAAGCTTTCTTT
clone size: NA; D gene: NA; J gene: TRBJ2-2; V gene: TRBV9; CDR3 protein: CASSLVLNTGELFF; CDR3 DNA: TGTGCCAGCAGCCTAGTTCTGAACACCGGGGAGCTGTTTTTT
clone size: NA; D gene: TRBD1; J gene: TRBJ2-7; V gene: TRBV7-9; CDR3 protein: CASSPPGGQGPRMDEQYF; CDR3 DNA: TGTGCCAGCAGCCCACCGGGGGGACAGGGTCCCCGGATGGACGAGCAGTACTTC
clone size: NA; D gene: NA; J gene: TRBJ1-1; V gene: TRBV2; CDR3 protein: CASKPVRATEAFF; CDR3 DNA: TGTGCCAGCAAGCCGGTCAGGGCCACTGAAGCTTTCTTT
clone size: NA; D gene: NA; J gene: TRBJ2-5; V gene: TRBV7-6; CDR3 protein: CASSPLADETQYF; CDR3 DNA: TGTGCCAGCAGCCCATTAGCGGATGAGACCCAGTACTTC
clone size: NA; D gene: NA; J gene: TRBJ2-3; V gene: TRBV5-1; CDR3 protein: CASSSWQSGGTSTDTQYF; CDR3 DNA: TGCGCCAGCAGCTCCTGGCAGAGCGGCGGGACTAGCACAGATACGCAGTATTTT
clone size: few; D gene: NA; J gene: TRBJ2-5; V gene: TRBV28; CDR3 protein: CASTGNQWVFQETQYF; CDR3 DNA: TGTGCCAGCACCGGGAATCAGTGGGTGTTTCAAGAGACCCAGTACTTC
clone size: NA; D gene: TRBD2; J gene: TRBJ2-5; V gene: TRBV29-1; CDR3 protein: CSVEDILGLARGKETQYF; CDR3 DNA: TGCAGCGTTGAAGATATCCTTGGACTAGCGAGAGGAAAAGAGACCCAGTACTTC
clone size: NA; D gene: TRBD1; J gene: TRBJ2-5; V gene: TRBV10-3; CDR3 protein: CAIRDRGLETQYF; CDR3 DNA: TGTGCCATCAGGGACAGGGGGCTGGAGACCCAGTACTTC
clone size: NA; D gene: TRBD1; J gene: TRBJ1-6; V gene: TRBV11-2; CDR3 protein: CASSWTPGQRLSPLHF; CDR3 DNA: TGTGCCAGCAGCTGGACCCCGGGACAGCGTCTCTCACCCCTCCACTTT
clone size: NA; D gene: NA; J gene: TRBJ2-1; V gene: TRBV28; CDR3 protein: CASSTRGFEQFF; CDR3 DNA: TGTGCCAGCAGTACGCGGGGTTTTGAGCAGTTCTTC
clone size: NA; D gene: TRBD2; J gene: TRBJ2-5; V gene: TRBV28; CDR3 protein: CAAVGTSGLETQYF; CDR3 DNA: TGTGCTGCTGTTGGGACTAGCGGGTTAGAGACCCAGTACTTC
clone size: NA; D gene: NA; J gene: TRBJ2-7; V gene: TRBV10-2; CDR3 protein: CASTPTGGRTHEQYF; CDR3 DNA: TGCGCCAGCACCCCAACCGGGGGTAGGACACACGAGCAGTACTTC
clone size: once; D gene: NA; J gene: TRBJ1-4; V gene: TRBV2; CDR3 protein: CASSGEGGRALHSVGLFF; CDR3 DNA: TGTGCCAGCAGTGGAGAGGGAGGGAGGGCTCTTCACTCGGTGGGGCTGTTTTTT
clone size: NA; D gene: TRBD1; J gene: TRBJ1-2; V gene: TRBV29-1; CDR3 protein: CSVEGQGAYGYTF; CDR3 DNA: TGCAGCGTTGAAGGGCAGGGGGCCTATGGCTACACCTTC
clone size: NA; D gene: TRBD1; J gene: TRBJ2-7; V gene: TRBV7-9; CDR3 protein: CASSLGLRDRPYEQYF; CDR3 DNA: TGTGCCAGCAGCTTAGGCCTCCGGGACAGACCCTACGAGCAGTACTTC
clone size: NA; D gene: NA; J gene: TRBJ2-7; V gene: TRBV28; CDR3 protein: CASNSWYEQYF; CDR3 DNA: TGTGCCAGCAATAGTTGGTACGAGCAGTACTTC
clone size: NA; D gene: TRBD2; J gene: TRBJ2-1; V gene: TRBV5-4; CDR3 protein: CASSLGASGGSYNEQFF; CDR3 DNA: TGTGCCAGCAGCTTGGGGGCTAGCGGGGGATCCTACAATGAGCAGTTCTTC
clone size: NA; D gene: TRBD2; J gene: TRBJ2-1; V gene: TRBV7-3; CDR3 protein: CASSPTGGRAYYNEQFF; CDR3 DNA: TGTGCCAGCAGCCCTACTGGGGGGAGGGCATACTACAATGAGCAGTTCTTC
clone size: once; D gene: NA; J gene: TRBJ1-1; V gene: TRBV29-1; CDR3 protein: CSVEGRMNTEAFF; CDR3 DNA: TGCAGCGTTGAAGGCAGGATGAACACTGAAGCTTTCTTT
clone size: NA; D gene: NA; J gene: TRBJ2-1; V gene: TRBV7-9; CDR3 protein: CASSLEVAVAVEQFF; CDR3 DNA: TGTGCCAGCAGCTTAGAGGTCGCGGTAGCGGTTGAGCAGTTCTTC
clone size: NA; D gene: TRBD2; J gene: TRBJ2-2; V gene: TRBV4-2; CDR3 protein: CASSQGTSRGTGELFF; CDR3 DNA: TGTGCCAGCAGCCAAGGGACTAGCAGGGGCACCGGGGAGCTGTTTTTT
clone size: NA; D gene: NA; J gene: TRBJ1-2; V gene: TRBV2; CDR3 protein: CASSELGPAGAQQF; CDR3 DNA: TGTGCCAGCAGTGAACTGGGACCGGCAGGGGCCCAACAGTTC
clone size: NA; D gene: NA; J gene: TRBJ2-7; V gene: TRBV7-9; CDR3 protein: CASSFMAGWAYEQYF; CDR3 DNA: TGTGCCAGCAGCTTTATGGCAGGGTGGGCCTACGAGCAGTACTTC
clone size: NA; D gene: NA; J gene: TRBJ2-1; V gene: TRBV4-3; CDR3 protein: CASSQVWEPGGRGPYNEQFF; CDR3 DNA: TGCGCCAGCAGCCAAGTCTGGGAACCGGGAGGGAGGGGGCCCTACAATGAGCAGTTCTTC
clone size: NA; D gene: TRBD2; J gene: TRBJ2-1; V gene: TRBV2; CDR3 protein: CASSGLAGQSYNEQFF; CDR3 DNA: TGTGCCAGCAGTGGACTAGCGGGGCAATCCTACAATGAGCAGTTCTTC
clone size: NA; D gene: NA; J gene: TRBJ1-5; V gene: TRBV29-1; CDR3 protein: CSVVGQPNQPQHF; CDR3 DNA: TGCAGCGTTGTAGGACAGCCCAATCAGCCCCAGCATTTT
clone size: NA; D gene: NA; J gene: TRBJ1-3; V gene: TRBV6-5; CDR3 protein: CASSWGKTGSGNTIYF; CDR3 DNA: TGTGCCAGCAGTTGGGGAAAAACAGGGTCTGGAAACACCATATATTTT
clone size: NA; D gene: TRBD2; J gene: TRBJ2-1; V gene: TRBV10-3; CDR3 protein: CAISESGTTYNEQFF; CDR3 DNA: TGTGCCATCAGTGAAAGCGGGACTACCTACAATGAGCAGTTCTTC
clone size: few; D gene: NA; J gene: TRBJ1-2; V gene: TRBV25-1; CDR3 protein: CASSESEHYGYTF; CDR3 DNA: TGTGCCAGCAGTGAATCTGAGCACTATGGCTACACCTTC
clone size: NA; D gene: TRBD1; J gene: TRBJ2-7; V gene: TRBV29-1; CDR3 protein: CSVGWGQGAYEQYF; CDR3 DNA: TGCAGCGTTGGGTGGGGACAGGGGGCGTACGAGCAGTACTTC
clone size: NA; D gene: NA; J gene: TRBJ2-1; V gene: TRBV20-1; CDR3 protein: CSASGPKQFF; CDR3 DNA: TGCAGTGCTAGTGGGCCAAAGCAGTTCTTC
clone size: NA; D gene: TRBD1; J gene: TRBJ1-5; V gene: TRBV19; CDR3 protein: CASSRVRQGWNQPQHF; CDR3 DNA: TGTGCCAGTAGTAGGGTGAGACAGGGGTGGAATCAGCCCCAGCATTTT
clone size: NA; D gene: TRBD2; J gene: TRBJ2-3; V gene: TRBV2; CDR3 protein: CASSELSGRATDTQYF; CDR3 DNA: TGTGCCAGCAGTGAACTTAGCGGGAGGGCAACAGATACGCAGTATTTT
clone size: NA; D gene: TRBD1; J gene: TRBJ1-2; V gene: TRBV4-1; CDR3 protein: CASSQVSGTGGSGYTF; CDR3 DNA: TGCGCCAGCAGCCAAGTTTCCGGGACAGGGGGCTCTGGCTACACCTTC
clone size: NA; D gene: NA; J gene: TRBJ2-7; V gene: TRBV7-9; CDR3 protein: CASSTLIGRQTYEQYF; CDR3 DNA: TGTGCCAGCAGCACTCTTATCGGACGACAGACCTACGAGCAGTACTTC
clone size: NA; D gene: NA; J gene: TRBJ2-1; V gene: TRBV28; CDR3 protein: CASSLKRGHYNEQFF; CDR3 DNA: TGTGCCAGCAGTTTAAAGCGGGGACACTACAATGAGCAGTTCTTC
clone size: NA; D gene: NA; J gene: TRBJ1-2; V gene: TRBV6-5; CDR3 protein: CASSYSRNYGYTF; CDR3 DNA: TGTGCCAGCAGTTACTCCCGTAACTATGGCTACACCTTC
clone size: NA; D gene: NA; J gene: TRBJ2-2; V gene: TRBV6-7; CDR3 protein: CASSYGRNTGELFF; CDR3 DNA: TGTGCCAGCAGTTACGGGCGGAACACCGGGGAGCTGTTTTTT
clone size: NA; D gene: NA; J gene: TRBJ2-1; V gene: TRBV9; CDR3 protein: CASSPERLGRISYNEQFF; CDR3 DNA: TGTGCCAGCAGCCCGGAACGTCTGGGGAGAATCTCCTACAATGAGCAGTTCTTC
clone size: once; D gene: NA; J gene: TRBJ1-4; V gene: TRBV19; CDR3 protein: CASGQGGALNEKLFF; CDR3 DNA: TGTGCCAGTGGACAAGGAGGGGCCCTTAATGAAAAACTGTTTTTT
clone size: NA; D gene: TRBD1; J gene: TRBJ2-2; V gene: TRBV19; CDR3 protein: CASSTRQGRTGELFF; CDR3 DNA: TGTGCCAGTAGTACCCGACAGGGCAGGACCGGGGAGCTGTTTTTT